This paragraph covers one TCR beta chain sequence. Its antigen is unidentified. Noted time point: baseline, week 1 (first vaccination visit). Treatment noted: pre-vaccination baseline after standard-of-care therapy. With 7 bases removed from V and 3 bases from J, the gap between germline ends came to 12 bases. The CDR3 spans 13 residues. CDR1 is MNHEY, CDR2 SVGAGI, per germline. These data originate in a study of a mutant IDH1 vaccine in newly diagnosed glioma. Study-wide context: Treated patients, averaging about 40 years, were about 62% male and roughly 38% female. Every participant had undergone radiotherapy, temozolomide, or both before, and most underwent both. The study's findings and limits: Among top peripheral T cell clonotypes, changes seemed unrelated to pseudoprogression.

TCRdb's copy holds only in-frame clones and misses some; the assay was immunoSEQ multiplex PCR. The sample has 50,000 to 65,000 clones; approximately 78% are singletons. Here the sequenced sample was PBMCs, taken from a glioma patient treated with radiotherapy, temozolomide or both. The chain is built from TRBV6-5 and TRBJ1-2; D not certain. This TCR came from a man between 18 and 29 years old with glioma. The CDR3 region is CASTAGFYYGYTF. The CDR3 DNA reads TGTGCCAGCACCGCTGGGTTCTACTATGGCTACACCTTC.